Detailed here is one TCR beta chain. Its antigen is unknown. A read error may account for a junction end that differs from germline. This specimen comes from a study of glioma-infiltrating T cells. Study-level results: Above-expected tissue-blood divergence occurred in all gliomas, most in low-grade ones.

Using RNA template, CDR3s of TCR alpha and beta were amplified with iRepertoire arm-PCR. Input was roughly 95-400 ng of tissue mRNA or PBMC total RNA. TCRdb reanalysed the multiplex PCR reads using MiXCR and keeps one entry per CDR3 protein. In the table there are tens of thousands of distinct CDR3 sequences, about 40% of which are singletons. Per the germline V gene, CDR1 is KGHDR and CDR2 is SFDVKD. The CDR3 covers 14 residues. The chain joins TRBV24-1 to TRBJ2-3; unclear D gene. The sequence was collected from a human donor with low-grade glioma or glioblastoma, undergoing nonglioma brain surgery, or in good health (not recorded which). The sequencing sample was made of glioma tissue, nonneoplastic brain tissue, or PBMCs (not recorded which). CDR3 DNA sequence: TGTGCCACCAGTCATTTGGCGGCGGAAGATGCGCAGTATTTT. Translating it yields CATSHLAAEDAQYF.